The source of this T cell receptor (beta chain) is a study of cytomegalovirus exposure and HLA in healthy donors. Findings and caveats of the study: TRBV6-2, TRBV6-3 and other indistinguishable V segments were excluded. Sequencing likely produced, as an artifact, a cluster of highly shared sequence variants. Reportedly, diagnosis of cytomegalovirus status by the classifier showed high specificity and sensitivity.

A multiplex PCR was run with 60 Vbeta primers and 13 Jbeta primers. Measured with immunoSEQ multiplex PCR; TCRdb has only the in-frame clones, and not every one. Among more than 110,000 clones listed, 70% to 85% were seen once. The trim removed 1 base at V and 2 bases at J, leaving 1 base unmatched. CDR3 length: 15 amino acids. The germline V gene has CDR1 SGHRS and CDR2 YFSETQ. A note on this clone: What it recognizes is unknown.

Source material: PBMCs. The chain joins TRBV5-1 to TRBJ2-5; TRBD2 matches at 11 bases. The source is a man between 35 and 55 years old in good health and CMV-seropositive. The CDR3 DNA is TGCGCCAGCAGCTTGACTAGCGGGGGACAAGAGACCCAGTACTTC. Protein sequence: CASSLTSGGQETQYF.